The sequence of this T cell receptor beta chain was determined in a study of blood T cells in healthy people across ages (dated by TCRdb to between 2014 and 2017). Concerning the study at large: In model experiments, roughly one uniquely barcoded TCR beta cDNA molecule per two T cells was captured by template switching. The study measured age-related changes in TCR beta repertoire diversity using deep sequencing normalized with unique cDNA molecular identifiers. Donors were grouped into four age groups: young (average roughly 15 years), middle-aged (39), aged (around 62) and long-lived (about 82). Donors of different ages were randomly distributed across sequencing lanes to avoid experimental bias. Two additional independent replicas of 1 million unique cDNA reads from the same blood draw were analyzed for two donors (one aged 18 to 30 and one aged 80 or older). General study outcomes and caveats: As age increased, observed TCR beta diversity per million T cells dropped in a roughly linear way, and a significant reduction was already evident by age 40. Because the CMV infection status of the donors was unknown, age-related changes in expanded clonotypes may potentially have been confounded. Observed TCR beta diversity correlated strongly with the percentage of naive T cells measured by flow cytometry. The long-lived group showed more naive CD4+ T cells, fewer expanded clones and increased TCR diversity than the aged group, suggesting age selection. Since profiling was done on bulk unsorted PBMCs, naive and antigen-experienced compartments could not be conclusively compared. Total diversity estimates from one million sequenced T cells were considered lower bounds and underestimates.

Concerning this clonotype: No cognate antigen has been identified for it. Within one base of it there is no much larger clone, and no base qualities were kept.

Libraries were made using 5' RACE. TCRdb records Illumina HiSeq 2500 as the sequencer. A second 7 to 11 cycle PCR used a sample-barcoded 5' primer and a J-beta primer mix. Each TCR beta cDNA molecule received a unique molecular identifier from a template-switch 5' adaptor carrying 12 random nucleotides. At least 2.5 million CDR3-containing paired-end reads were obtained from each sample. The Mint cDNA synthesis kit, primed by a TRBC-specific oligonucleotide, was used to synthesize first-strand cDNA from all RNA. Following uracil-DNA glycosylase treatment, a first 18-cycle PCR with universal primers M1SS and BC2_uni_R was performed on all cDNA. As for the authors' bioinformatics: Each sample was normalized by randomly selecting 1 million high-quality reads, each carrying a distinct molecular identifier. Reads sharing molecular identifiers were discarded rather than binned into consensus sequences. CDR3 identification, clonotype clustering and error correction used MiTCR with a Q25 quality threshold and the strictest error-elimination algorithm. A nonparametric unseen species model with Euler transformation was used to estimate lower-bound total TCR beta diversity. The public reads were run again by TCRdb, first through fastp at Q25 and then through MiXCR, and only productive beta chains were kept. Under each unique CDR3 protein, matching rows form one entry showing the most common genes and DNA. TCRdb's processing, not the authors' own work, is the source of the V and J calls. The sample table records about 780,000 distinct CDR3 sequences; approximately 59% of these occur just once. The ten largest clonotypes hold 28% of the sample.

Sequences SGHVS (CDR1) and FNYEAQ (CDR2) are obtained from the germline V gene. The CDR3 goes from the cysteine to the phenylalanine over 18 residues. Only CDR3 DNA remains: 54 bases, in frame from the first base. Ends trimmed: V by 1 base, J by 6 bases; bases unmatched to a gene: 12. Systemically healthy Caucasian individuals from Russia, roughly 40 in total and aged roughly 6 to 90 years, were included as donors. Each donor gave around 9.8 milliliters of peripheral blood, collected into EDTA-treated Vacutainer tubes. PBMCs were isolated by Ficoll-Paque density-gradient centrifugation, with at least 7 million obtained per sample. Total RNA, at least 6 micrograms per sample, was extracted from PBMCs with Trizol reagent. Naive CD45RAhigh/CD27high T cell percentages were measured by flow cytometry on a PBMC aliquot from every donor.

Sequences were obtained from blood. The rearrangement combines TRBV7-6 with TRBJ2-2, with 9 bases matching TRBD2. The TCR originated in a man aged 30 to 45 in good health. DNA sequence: TGTGCCAGCAGCTTAGGGGTAGCGGGGGCCCTAGGCGCCGGGGAGCTGTTTTTT. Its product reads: CASSLGVAGALGAGELFF. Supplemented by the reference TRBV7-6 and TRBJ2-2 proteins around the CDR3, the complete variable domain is GAGVSQSPRYKVTKRGQDVALRCDPISGHVSLYWYRQALGQGPEFLTYFNYEAQQDKSGLPNDRFSAERPEGSISTLTIQRTEQRDSAMYRCASSLGVAGALGAGELFFGEGSRLTVL.